This record concerns one TCR beta chain sequence. Here immunoSEQ multiplex PCR was the method, and the copy in TCRdb shows in-frame clones only, minus some. The sample holds approximately 150,000 clones, 84% seen once. The sample belongs to a study of blood T cell repertoires in COVID-19. The CDR3 length is 16 residues. V shed 2 bases, J shed 4 bases, and the junction held 9 bases outside the gene matches. Germline CDR1 SEHNR, CDR2 FQNEAQ (reference sequence). This sequence joins TRBV7-9 and TRBJ2-7; 9 bases match TRBD1. Sequencing used peripheral blood. This TCR was sampled from a man aged 30 to 39 with COVID-19, enrolled during active disease. CDR3 loop: CASSLFQGTGTYEQYF. DNA for the CDR3: TGTGCCAGCAGCTTATTTCAGGGGACAGGGACTTACGAGCAGTACTTC.